Listed here is a single T cell receptor beta chain. The data are from a study of blood T cell repertoires in COVID-19. Profiling relied on immunoSEQ multiplex PCR, and the TCRdb table lists in-frame clones only, not all of them. The repertoire holds about 380,000 clones, with 85% as singletons. This CDR3 is built from 14 residues. V was shortened by 2 bases and J by 3 bases, with 8 bases between the two germline ends. Germline CDR1 reads SNHLY; CDR2 reads FYNNEI. The sequence derives from a woman under 30 with acute or convalescent COVID-19. The specimen was peripheral blood. This chain uses TRBV2 with TRBJ1-3, with D possibly TRBD1 on 5 matching bases. The CDR3, as DNA: TGTGCCAGCAGTGAAACAGGCGTTGGAAACACCATATATTTT. It is translated as CASSETGVGNTIYF.